This section outlines one TCR beta chain sequence together with its context. The antigen is undetermined. These data belong to a study of cytomegalovirus exposure and HLA in healthy donors. The wider study: As released early, the data held some 80 million unique TCRs from HLA-typed donors. General observations from the study: As a later analysis revealed, most CMV-associated TCR beta chains appeared HLA-restricted.

In the PCR, 60 Vbeta and 13 Jbeta primers were used. Clones were sequenced by immunoSEQ multiplex PCR, and TCRdb holds only the in-frame ones, with some missing. The sample lists around 170,000 clones, around 86% seen once, with more than 6% in the top ten. The V gene's germline CDR1 is SGHNT and CDR2 YYREEE (reference sequence). The V segment lost 3 bases and the J segment 8 bases; nucleotides outside the gene matches: 3. There are 13 residues in the CDR3. This receptor was taken from a man between 35 and 55 years old in good health and CMV-seropositive. V and J are TRBV5-4 and TRBJ2-4; 9 bases are shared with TRBD1. The sample comprised PBMCs. CDR3 nucleotide sequence: TGTGCCAGCAGCTGGGACAGGGCTGACATTCAGTACTTC. It yields the protein CASSWDRADIQYF.